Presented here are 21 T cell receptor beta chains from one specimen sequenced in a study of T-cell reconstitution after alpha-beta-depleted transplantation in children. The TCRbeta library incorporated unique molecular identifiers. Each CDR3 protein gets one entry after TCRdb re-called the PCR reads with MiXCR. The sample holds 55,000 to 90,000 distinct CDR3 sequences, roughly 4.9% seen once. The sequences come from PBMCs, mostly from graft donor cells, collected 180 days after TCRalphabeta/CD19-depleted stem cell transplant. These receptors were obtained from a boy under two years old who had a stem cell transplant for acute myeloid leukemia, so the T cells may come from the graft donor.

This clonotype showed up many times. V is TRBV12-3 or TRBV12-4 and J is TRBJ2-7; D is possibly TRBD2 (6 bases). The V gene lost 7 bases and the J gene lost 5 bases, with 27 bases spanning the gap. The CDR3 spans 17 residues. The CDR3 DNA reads TGTGCCAGCACCAGTGGGGGGATTGGACTATACTCTAACGAGCAGTACTTC. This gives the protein CASTSGGIGLYSNEQYF.

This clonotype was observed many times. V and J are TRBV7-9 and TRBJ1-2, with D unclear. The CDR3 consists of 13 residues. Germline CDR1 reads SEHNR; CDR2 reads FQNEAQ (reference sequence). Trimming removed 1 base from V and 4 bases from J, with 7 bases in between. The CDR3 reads CASSLGGFYGYTF. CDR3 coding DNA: TGTGCCAGCAGCTTAGGAGGGTTCTATGGCTACACCTTC.

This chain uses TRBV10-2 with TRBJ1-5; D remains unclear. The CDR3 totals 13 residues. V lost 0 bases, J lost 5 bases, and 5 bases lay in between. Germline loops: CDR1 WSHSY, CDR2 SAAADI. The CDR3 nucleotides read TGCGCCAGCAGTGAGTCGAGGGATCAGCCCCAGCATTTT. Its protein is CASSESRDQPQHF.

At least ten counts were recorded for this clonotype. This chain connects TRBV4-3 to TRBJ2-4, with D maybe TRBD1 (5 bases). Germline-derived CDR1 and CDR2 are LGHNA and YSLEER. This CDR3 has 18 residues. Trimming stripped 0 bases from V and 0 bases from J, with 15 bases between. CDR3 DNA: TGCGCCAGCAGCCAAGATTGGGGCAGCCTATTAGCCAAAAACATTCAGTACTTC. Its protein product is CASSQDWGSLLAKNIQYF.

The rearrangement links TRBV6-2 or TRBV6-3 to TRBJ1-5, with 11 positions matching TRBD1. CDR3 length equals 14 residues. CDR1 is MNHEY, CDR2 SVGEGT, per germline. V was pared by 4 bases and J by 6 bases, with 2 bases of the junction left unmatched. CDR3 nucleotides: TGTGCCAGCAGTTGGACAGGGGGCTTTCAGCCCCAGCATTTT. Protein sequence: CASSWTGGFQPQHF.

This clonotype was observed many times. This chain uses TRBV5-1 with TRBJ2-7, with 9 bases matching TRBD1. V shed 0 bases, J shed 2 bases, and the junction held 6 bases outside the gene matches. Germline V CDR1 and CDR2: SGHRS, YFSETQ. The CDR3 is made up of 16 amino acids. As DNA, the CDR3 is TGCGCCAGCAGCTTGGGGACAGGGGCCTCGGCCTACGAGCAGTACGTC. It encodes CASSLGTGASAYEQYV.

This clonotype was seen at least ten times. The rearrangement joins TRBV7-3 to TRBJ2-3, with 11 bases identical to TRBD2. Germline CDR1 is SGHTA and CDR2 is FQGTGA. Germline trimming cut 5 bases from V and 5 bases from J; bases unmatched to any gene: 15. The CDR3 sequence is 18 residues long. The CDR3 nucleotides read TGTGCCAGCAGCGATTCCCAACTAGCGGGGGCTAGAGGAGATACGCAGTATTTT. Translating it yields CASSDSQLAGARGDTQYF. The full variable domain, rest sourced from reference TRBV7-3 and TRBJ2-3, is GAGVSQTPSNKVTEKGKYVELRCDPISGHTALYWYRQSLGQGPEFLIYFQGTGAADDSGLPNDRFFAVRPEGSVSTLKIQRTERGDSAVYLCASSDSQLAGARGDTQYFGPGTRLTVL.

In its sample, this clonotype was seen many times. The chain's CDR3 is CASSQQGGRANVLTF. The CDR3 DNA reads as TGTGCCAGCAGCCAACAGGGTGGACGGGCCAACGTCCTGACTTTC. The chain is built from TRBV7-3 and TRBJ2-6, with D perhaps TRBD1 (6 bases). Trimming removed 5 bases from V and 5 bases from J, with 13 bases in between. The CDR3 is made up of 15 amino acids. The germline gives CDR1 SGHTA, CDR2 FQGTGA.

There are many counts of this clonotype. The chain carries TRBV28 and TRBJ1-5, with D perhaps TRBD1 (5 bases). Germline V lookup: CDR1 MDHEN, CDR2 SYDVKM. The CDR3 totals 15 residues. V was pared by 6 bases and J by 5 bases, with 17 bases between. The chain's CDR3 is CASRVTGTDYQPQHF. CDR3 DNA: TGTGCCAGCAGGGTCACCGGGACGGACTATCAGCCCCAGCATTTT.

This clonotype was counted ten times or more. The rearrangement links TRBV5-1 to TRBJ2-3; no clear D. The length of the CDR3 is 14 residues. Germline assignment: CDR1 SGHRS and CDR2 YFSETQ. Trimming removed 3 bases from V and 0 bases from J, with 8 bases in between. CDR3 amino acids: CASSSAPSTDTQYF. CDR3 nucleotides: TGCGCCAGCAGCTCCGCGCCTAGCACAGATACGCAGTATTTT. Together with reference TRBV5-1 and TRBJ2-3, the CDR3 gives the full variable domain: KAGVTQTPRYLIKTRGQQVTLSCSPISGHRSVSWYQQTPGQGLQFLFEYFSETQRNKGNFPGRFSGRQFSNSRSEMNVSTLELGDSALYLCASSSAPSTDTQYFGPGTRLTVL.

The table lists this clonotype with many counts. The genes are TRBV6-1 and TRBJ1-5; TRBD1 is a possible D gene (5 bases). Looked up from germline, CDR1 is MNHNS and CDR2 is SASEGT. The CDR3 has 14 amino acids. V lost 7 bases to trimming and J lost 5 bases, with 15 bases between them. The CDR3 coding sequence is TGTGCCAGCATCCTCCGGGGCCGGGATCAGCCCCAGCATTTT. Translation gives CASILRGRDQPQHF.

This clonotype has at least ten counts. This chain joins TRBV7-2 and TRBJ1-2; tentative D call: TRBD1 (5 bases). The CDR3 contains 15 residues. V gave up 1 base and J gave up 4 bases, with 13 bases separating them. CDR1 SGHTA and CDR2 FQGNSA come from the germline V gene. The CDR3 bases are TGTGCCAGCAGCTTAGAGGTGGGGCGGGCCTATGGCTACACCTTC. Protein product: CASSLEVGRAYGYTF.

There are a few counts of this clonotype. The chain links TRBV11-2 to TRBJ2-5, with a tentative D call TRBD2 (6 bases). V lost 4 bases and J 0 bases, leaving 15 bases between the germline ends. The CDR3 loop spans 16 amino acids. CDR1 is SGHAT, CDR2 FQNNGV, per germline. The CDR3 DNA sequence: TGTGCCAGCAGCTCTACCGGGACTTTGTACCAAGAGACCCAGTACTTC. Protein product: CASSSTGTLYQETQYF.

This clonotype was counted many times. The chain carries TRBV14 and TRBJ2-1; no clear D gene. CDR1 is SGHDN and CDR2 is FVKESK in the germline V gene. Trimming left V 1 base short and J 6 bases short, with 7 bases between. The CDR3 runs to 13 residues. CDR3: CASSQAPGNEQFF. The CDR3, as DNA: TGTGCCAGCAGCCAAGCCCCGGGCAATGAGCAGTTCTTC.

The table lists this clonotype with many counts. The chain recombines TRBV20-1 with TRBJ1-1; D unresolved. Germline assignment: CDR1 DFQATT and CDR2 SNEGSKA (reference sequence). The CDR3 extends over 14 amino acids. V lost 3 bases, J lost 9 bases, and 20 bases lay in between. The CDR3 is CSARGVQRNSKAFF. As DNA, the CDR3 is TGCAGTGCTAGGGGCGTTCAGAGAAACAGTAAAGCTTTCTTT.

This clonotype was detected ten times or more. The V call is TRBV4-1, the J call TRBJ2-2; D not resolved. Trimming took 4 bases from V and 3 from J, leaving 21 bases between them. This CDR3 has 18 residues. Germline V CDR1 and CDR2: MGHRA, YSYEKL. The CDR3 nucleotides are TGCGCCAGCAGCCGCCGAGTGTCCATGGATATTTACACCGGGGAGCTGTTTTTT. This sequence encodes CASSRRVSMDIYTGELFF.

The CDR3 bases are TGTGCCAGCAGCTTAGGTAGGCGAAGCGGGGTCAACAATGAGCAGTTCTTC. Its translation is CASSLGRRSGVNNEQFF. The V call is TRBV7-8, the J call TRBJ2-1, with TRBD2 matching 7 bases. V was clipped by 1 base and J by 5 bases; unmatched bases: 11. CDR3 size: 17 residues. In germline, CDR1 is SGHVS, CDR2 FQNEAQ.

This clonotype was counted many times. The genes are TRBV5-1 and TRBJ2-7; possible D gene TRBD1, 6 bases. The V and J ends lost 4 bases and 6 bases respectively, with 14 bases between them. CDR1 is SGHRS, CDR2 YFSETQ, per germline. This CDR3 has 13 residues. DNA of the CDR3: TGCGCCAGCAGCACCCCAAACAGGGTCGAGCAGTACTTC. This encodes CASSTPNRVEQYF.

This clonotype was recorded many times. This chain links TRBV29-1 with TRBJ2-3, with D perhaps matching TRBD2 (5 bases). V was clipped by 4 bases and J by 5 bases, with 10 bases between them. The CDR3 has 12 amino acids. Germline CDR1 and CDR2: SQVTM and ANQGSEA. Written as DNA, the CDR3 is TGCAGCGTTGTTCGGGGTGGAGATACGCAGTATTTT. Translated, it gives CSVVRGGDTQYF.

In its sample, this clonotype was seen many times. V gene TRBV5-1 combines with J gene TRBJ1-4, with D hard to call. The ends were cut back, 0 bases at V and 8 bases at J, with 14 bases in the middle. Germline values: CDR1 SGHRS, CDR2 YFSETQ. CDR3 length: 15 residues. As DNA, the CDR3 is TGCGCCAGCAGCTTGGAATTAGGAGGAGGAGAAAAACTGTTTTTT. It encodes CASSLELGGGEKLFF.

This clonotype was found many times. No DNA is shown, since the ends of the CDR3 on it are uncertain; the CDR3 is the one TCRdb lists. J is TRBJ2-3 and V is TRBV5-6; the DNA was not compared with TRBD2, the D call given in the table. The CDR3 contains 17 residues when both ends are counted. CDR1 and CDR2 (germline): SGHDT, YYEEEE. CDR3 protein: CASSSAPGLAHTDTQYF.